The text below deals with one TCR beta chain. Trimming took off 4 bases at V and 1 base at J, with 14 bases between the two ends. There are 14 residues in the CDR3. The V gene's germline CDR1 is SQVTM and CDR2 ANQGSEA. Amplification of TCR beta CDR3 regions was performed using RNA transcripts as template. First-round RT-PCR of the TCR CDR3 relied on the HTBI primer set. MiXCR, applied by TCRdb to the multiplex PCR reads, yields one record per CDR3 protein. In the table there are approximately 870,000 distinct CDR3 sequences, over 35% of which are singletons. This sample was taken from a study of T cells in Graves' hyperthyroidism and ophthalmopathy. The study left out patients who had uncontrolled infection, other autoimmune disease, pregnancy or lactation.

Sequenced input: blood. This sequence joins TRBV29-1 and TRBJ2-7; D is possibly TRBD1 (6 bases). The source is a young man with Graves' hyperthyroidism. This chain's CDR3 is CSVVLSGASYEQYF. CDR3 DNA: TGCAGCGTTGTACTATCAGGGGCGTCCTACGAGCAGTACTTC.